Below, 25 T cell receptor beta chains from the same sample are listed, as sequenced in a study of Graves' ophthalmopathy and Graves' hyperthyroidism. Researchers took RNA transcripts and amplified TCR beta CDR3 regions from them. RT-PCR with HTBI primers came first, then second-round multiplex PCR. TCRdb recomputed calls from the multiplex PCR reads with MiXCR, one row per CDR3 protein. The sample gives hundreds of thousands of distinct CDR3 sequences, about a fifth of which show up once; more than 5.5% is in the top ten. The sample was peripheral blood. These receptors came from a woman between 18 and 30 years old with stable Graves' hyperthyroidism. Some clones in this sample may be carry-over from other donors' samples.

This clonotype appeared many times. The chain carries TRBV20-1 and TRBJ1-1; D is unresolved. This CDR3 spans 13 amino acids. In germline, CDR1 is DFQATT, CDR2 SNEGSKA (reference sequence). Trimming took off 0 bases at V and 3 bases at J, with 8 bases between the two ends. CDR3 nucleotides: TGCAGTGCTAGAGATTTGGACTACACTGAAGCTTTCTTT. Amino acid sequence: CSARDLDYTEAFF.

This clonotype was seen many times. The chain is built from TRBV19 and TRBJ1-5; a weak D match, TRBD1 (5 bases). Trimming stripped 2 bases from V and 0 bases from J, with 8 bases between. This CDR3 has 15 residues. CDR1 and CDR2 from the germline V gene are LNHDA and SQIVND (reference sequence). The CDR3 DNA reads TGTGCCAGTAGTATATCACAGGTTAGCAATCAGCCCCAGCATTTT. Translation: CASSISQVSNQPQHF.

About this clonotype itself: Being one base from a much bigger clone, this may be a read error. The J gene is TRBJ2-5, the V gene TRBV6-1, with 8 bases aligning to TRBD1. This CDR3 comprises 12 residues. CDR1 and CDR2 from the germline V gene are MNHNS and SASEGT. CDR3 sequence reads: CASSDRGETKYF. The CDR3 DNA follows: TGTGCCAGCAGCGACAGGGGAGAGACCAAGTACTTC.

This clonotype was counted many times. This sequence joins TRBV15 and TRBJ1-1, with D possibly TRBD1 on 5 matching bases. CDR1 is LNHNV, CDR2 YYDKDF, per germline (reference sequence). V gave up 1 base and J gave up 7 bases, with 16 bases separating them. The CDR3 covers 15 residues. This CDR3 reads CATSRVEGLNGEAFF. The CDR3 bases are TGTGCCACCAGCAGAGTAGAGGGGCTGAATGGTGAAGCTTTCTTT.

This clonotype was counted a few times. The chain couples TRBV3-1 to TRBJ1-2, with 7 bases fitting TRBD1. Germline CDR1 LGHDT, CDR2 YNNKEL (reference sequence). This CDR3 spans 14 amino acids. With V trimmed by 4 bases and J by 4 bases, 6 bases remained unmatched. The chain's CDR3 is CASSLSGTVYGYTF. The CDR3 DNA reads as TGTGCCAGCAGCCTTTCCGGGACAGTCTATGGCTACACCTTC.

This clonotype was detected a few times. This rearrangement joins TRBV20-1 to TRBJ1-1; D ambiguous. The CDR3 totals 14 residues. Germline V gene sequence: CDR1 DFQATT, CDR2 SNEGSKA (reference sequence). V lost 2 bases and J lost 2, with 12 bases in between. The CDR3, as DNA: TGCAGTGCTAGATTAGGGTCACCTAACACTGAAGCTTTCTTT. Translated: CSARLGSPNTEAFF.

This clonotype occurred many times. This rearrangement joins TRBV12-3 or TRBV12-4 to TRBJ2-5; D unclear. Trimming pared 2 bases from V and 2 bases from J, leaving 12 bases between. The CDR3 has 15 amino acids. This CDR3 reads CASSLYSMGQETQYF. CDR3 in DNA: TGTGCCAGCAGTTTATATAGCATGGGACAAGAGACCCAGTACTTC.

This clonotype was recorded many times. The gene calls are TRBV13 and TRBJ2-7, with 8 bases fitting TRBD1. The CDR3 contains 14 residues. With 5 bases clipped from V and 6 bases from J, the junction kept 9 bases outside the gene matches. Germline lookup yields CDR1 PRHDT and CDR2 FYEKMQ (reference sequence). The CDR3 DNA sequence: TGTGCCAGCAGCCCCCACGGGACAGGCCGCGAGCAGTACTTC. It yields the protein CASSPHGTGREQYF.

This chain uses TRBV10-3 with TRBJ2-5; 11 nucleotides line up with TRBD1. The V gene's germline CDR1 is ENHRY and CDR2 SYGVKD. The CDR3 length is 17 residues. Trimming took 0 bases from V and 5 from J; bases not matched to a gene: 8. CDR3 sequence (DNA): TGTGCCATCAGTGAGTCTGGACAGGGGGCGCAGGGGGAGACCCAGTACTTC. Protein product: CAISESGQGAQGETQYF.

In its sample, this clonotype was seen a few times. This sequence joins TRBV6-5 and TRBJ1-2, with 7 bases lining up with TRBD1. With V trimmed by 7 bases and J by 3 bases, 5 bases remained unmatched. Germline V gene data show CDR1 as MNHEY and CDR2 as SVGAGI. This CDR3 spans 13 amino acids. The chain's CDR3 is CASITGTDYGYTF. The CDR3, as DNA: TGTGCCAGCATTACCGGGACAGACTATGGCTACACCTTC.

The chain couples TRBV30 to TRBJ1-1, with D unresolved. From germline, CDR1 is GTSNPN and CDR2 SVGIG (reference sequence). V lost 1 base and J 10 bases, leaving 10 bases between the germline ends. This CDR3 comprises 11 residues. The CDR3 region has the DNA TGTGCCTGGAGTGAGGTGTCGATAGCTTTCTTT. Its protein product is CAWSEVSIAFF.

This clonotype was counted at least ten times. V and J are TRBV11-2 and TRBJ2-5; 7 bases line up with TRBD2. V gave up 3 bases and J gave up 7 bases; unmatched junction bases: 17. CDR1 and CDR2 (germline): SGHAT, FQNNGV. This CDR3 has 17 residues. CDR3 sequence (DNA): TGTGCCAGCAGCTTGCCGAGTGACGGGACTAATCTTGGGACCCAGTACTTC. Protein: CASSLPSDGTNLGTQYF.

This clonotype was seen ten or more times. This chain links TRBV7-6 with TRBJ2-7, with D maybe TRBD1 (5 bases). Germline loops: CDR1 SGHVS, CDR2 FNYEAQ. The CDR3 is made up of 15 amino acids. Trimming removed 0 bases at V and 3 bases at J, with 12 bases between. The CDR3 DNA reads as TGTGCCAGCAGCTTAGCCGTGGGGCCGTACTACGAGCAGTACTTC. This sequence encodes CASSLAVGPYYEQYF.

This clonotype was recorded at least ten times. The chain links TRBV20-1 to TRBJ2-7, with 9 positions matching TRBD2. The trim removed 2 bases at V and 4 bases at J, leaving 9 bases unmatched. The CDR3 loop spans 15 amino acids. CDR1 is DFQATT, CDR2 SNEGSKA, per germline (reference sequence). The CDR3 DNA reads as TGCAGTGCTAGAAAATGGGCGGGGGGGCGTTACGAGCAGTACTTC. Residues: CSARKWAGGRYEQYF.

In regard to this clonotype: This clone may be a read error of a much larger clone one base away. The chain combines TRBV12-3 or TRBV12-4 with TRBJ1-2, with D unclear. The CDR3 contains 14 residues. The CDR3 DNA is TGTTCCAGCAGTTTAATGCGGACTGGTTATGGCTACACCTTC. Translation gives CSSSLMRTGYGYTF.

For the CDR3, the DNA is TGTGCCAGCAGTGAGGAGGGGGTGGGTGCGGAGACCCAGTACTTC. Translated: CASSEEGVGAETQYF. The chain couples TRBV12-3 or TRBV12-4 to TRBJ2-5; TRBD1 or TRBD2 may be the D gene (6 bases each). V lost 5 bases and J 5 bases, leaving 18 bases between the germline ends. The length of the CDR3 is 15 residues.

This chain joins TRBV19 and TRBJ2-7, with TRBD2 identical over 9 bases. The CDR3 is 15 amino acids. Germline CDR1 reads LNHDA; CDR2 reads SQIVND (reference sequence). With 2 bases clipped from V and 5 bases from J, the junction kept 7 bases outside the gene matches. CDR3 loop: CASSIRGRAMDEQYF. CDR3 DNA: TGTGCCAGTAGTATACGCGGGAGGGCCATGGACGAGCAGTACTTC.

This clonotype has at least ten counts. The chain is built from TRBV4-1 and TRBJ2-7; D call uncertain. CDR1 and CDR2 from the germline V gene are MGHRA and YSYEKL. The CDR3 totals 14 residues. Trimming took off 2 bases at V and 1 base at J, with 9 bases between the two ends. CDR3 DNA sequence: TGCGCCAGCAGCCAACCCCTAGTATCCTACGAGCAGTACTTC. Amino acids: CASSQPLVSYEQYF.

This clonotype was seen at least ten times. The chain carries TRBV28 and TRBJ2-7, with D tentatively TRBD2 (6 bases). V lost 5 bases to trimming and J lost 8 bases, with 19 bases between them. The CDR3 has 14 residues. Germline CDR1 and CDR2: MDHEN and SYDVKM. The CDR3 loop reads CASSLWSAGSQQYF. CDR3 coding DNA: TGTGCCAGCAGTCTCTGGAGTGCCGGGAGCCAGCAGTACTTC. The full variable domain, rest sourced from reference TRBV28 and TRBJ2-7, is DVKVTQSSRYLVKRTGEKVFLECVQDMDHENMFWYRQDPGLGLRLIYFSYDVKMKEKGDIPEGYSVSREKKERFSLILESASTNQTSMYLCASSLWSAGSQQYFGPGTRLTVT.

This clonotype was seen more than once but under ten times. V is TRBV15 and J is TRBJ1-4; D is unresolved. CDR1 is LNHNV, CDR2 YYDKDF, per germline (reference sequence). The CDR3 runs 16 residues. Trimming pared 1 base from V and 8 bases from J, leaving 17 bases between. CDR3 coding DNA: TGTGCCACCAGCAGAGTCTCTTCCCCAACCGGAGAAAAACTGTTTTTT. This translates into CATSRVSSPTGEKLFF.

This clonotype was found a few times. The chain links TRBV12-3 or TRBV12-4 to TRBJ1-3, with D unresolved. Trimming pared 3 bases from V and 5 bases from J, leaving 5 bases between. This CDR3 comprises 12 residues. In DNA form, the CDR3 reads TGTGCCAGCAGTTTCGACAGAAACACCATATATTTT. Protein: CASSFDRNTIYF.

Of note for this clonotype: Since a much larger clone is just one base distant, this may be a read error. This sequence joins TRBV28 and TRBJ1-5; the match to TRBD1 covers 8 bases. The CDR3 runs to 17 residues. The junction had 16 bases not matched to a gene; V was cut back by 6 bases and J by 6 bases. CDR1 is MDHEN, CDR2 SYDVKM, per germline. The CDR3: CASSLTPRTGLPQPQHF. The CDR3 nucleotides are TGTGCCAGCAGCTTAACGCCCCGGACAGGGCTGCCTCAGCCCCAGCATTTT.

The V gene is TRBV15, the J gene TRBJ2-7; D remains ambiguous. CDR1 is LNHNV and CDR2 is YYDKDF in the germline V gene (reference sequence). This CDR3 has 10 amino acids. Trimming cost V 11 bases and J 4 bases, with 9 bases left between them. CDR3 amino acids: CAGWAYEQYF. CDR3 in DNA: TGTGCCGGGTGGGCTTACGAGCAGTACTTC. Full variable domain (rest looked up from reference TRBV15 and TRBJ2-7): DAMVIQNPRYQVTQFGKPVTLSCSQTLNHNVMYWYQQKSSQAPKLLFHYYDKDFNNEADTPDNFQSRRPNTSFCFLDIRSPGLGDTAMYLCAGWAYEQYFGPGTRLTVT.

This clonotype was counted many times. This rearrangement joins TRBV24-1 to TRBJ2-7; TRBD1 matches at 9 bases. Germline V lookup: CDR1 KGHDR, CDR2 SFDVKD. V lost 7 bases, J lost 3 bases, and 3 bases stayed unmatched. This CDR3 contains 13 residues. This CDR3 is CATRQGANYEQYF. The CDR3 coding sequence is TGTGCCACCAGACAGGGGGCGAACTACGAGCAGTACTTC.

This clonotype was observed at least ten times. J is TRBJ2-7 and V is TRBV27, with D perhaps matching TRBD2 (6 bases). Germline V gene lookup returns CDR1 MNHEY and CDR2 SMNVEV (reference sequence). The CDR3 sequence is 15 residues long. The V gene lost 5 bases and the J gene lost 2 bases, with 16 bases spanning the gap. CDR3 nucleotide sequence: TGTGCCAGCAGTGGGCGTAGCGGAGCGCCCTACGAGCAGTACTTC. The encoded protein is CASSGRSGAPYEQYF.